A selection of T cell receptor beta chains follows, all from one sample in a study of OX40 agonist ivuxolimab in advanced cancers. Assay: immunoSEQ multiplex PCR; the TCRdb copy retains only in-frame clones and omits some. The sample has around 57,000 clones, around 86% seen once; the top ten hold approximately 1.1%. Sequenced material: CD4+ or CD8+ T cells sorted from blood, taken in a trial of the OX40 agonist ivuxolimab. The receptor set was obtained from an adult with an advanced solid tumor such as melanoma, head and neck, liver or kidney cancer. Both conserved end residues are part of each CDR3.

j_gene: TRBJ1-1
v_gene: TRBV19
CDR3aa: CASKRQRNTEAFF

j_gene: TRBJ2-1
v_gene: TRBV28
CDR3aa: CASRSGQRDNEQFF

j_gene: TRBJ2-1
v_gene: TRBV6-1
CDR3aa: CASSATGTRNEQFF

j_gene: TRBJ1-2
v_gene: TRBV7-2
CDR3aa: CASSLRLGTAIFNLGYTF

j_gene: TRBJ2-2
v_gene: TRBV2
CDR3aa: CASNTQGGTGELFF

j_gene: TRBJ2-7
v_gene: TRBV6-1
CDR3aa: CASRRNWAEPYEQYF